This TCR beta chain appears in the sequencing data of a study of identical twins. Points from the study as a whole: The study based its conclusions on cross-sectional statistical analysis and did not follow the same donors. There is a chance that invariant MAIT and iNKT cells partially muddied zero-insertion analyses. With abundant cord blood beta clonotypes, insertions were fewer; memory repertoires showed no such pattern.

TCRdb redid the calling of the 5' RACE reads with MiXCR, one entry per CDR3 protein. There are some 570,000 distinct CDR3 sequences in the sample; about 20% occur only once, and 0.48% lies in the top ten. To note about this clonotype: Its antigen remains unknown.

Looked up from germline, CDR1 is SQVTM and CDR2 is ANQGSEA. CDR3 length: 12 amino acids. V lost 5 bases and J 1 base, leaving 5 bases between the germline ends. These data also formed part of another study, on yellow fever vaccine responses in identical twins.

V is TRBV29-1 and J is TRBJ2-2; D gene unclear. The TCR originated in a woman aged 18-29 years in good health. The sample was CD4+ T cells sorted from blood. CDR3 in DNA: TGCAGCGTTACCAGGAACACCGGGGAGCTGTTTTTT. Translating it yields CSVTRNTGELFF.